One TCR beta chain is described in this entry. The antigen remains undetermined. The data derive from a study of cytomegalovirus exposure and HLA in healthy donors. Background on the study: Researchers found that roughly 80% of 350 to 500 genotyped donors fell within the Caucasian-associated ancestry cluster. Overall study findings and caveats: An analysis that came later showed most CMV-associated TCR beta chains appearing HLA-restricted. A later analysis, which compared TCR beta chains of equal frequency, found the HLA-associated ones more clonally expanded. Testing in vitro showed a few CMV-associated chains specific for CMV antigens.

The study ran its PCR with 60 Vbeta and 13 Jbeta primers. Produced via immunoSEQ multiplex PCR; TCRdb's table is partial and in-frame only. The repertoire holds some 120,000 clones, roughly two thirds seen once, with 1.6% in the top ten. V was pared by 0 bases and J by 5 bases, with 2 bases of the junction left unmatched. Germline values: CDR1 SGHTA, CDR2 FQGNSA. The CDR3 runs to 15 residues. The clonotype was recovered from a man aged 25 to 40 in good health and CMV-seropositive. Material: PBMCs. The chain joins TRBV7-2 to TRBJ2-7; 12 bases fit TRBD1. The CDR3: CASSLAGQGANEQYF. The DNA of the CDR3 is TGTGCCAGCAGCTTAGCGGGACAGGGGGCTAACGAGCAGTACTTC.